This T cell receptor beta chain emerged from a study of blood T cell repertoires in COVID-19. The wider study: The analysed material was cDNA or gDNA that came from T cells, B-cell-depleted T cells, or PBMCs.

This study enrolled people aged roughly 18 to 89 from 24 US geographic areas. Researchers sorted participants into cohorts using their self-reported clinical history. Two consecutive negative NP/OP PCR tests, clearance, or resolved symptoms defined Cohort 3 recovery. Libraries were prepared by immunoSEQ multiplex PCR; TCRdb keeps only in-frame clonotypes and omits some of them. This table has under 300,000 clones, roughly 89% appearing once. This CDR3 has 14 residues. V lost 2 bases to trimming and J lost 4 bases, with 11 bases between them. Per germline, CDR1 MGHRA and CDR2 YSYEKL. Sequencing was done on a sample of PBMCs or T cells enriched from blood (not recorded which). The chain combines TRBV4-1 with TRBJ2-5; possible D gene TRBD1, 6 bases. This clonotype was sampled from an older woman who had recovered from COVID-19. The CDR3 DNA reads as TGCGCCAGCAGCCAAAAAACAGGGAGAGAGACCCAGTACTTC. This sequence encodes CASSQKTGRETQYF.